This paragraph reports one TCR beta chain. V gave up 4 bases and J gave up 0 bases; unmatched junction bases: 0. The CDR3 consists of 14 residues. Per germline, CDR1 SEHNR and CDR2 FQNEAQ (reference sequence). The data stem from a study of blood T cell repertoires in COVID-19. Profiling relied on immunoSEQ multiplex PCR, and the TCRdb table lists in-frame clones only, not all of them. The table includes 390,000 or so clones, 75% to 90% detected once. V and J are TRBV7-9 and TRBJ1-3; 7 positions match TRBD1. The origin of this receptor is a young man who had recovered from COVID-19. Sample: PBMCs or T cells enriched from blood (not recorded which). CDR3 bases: TGTGCCAGCAGCTGGACAGGCTCTGGAAACACCATATATTTT. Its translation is CASSWTGSGNTIYF.